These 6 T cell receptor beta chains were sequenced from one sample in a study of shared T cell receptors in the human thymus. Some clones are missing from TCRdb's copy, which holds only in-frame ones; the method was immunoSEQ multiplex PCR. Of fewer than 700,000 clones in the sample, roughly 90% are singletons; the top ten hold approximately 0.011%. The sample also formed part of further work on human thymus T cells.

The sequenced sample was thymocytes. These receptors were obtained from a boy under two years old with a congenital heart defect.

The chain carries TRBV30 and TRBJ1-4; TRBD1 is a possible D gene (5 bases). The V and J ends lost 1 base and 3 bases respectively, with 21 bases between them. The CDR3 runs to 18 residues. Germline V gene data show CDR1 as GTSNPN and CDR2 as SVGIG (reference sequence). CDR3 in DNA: TGTGCCTGGAGTGGATCCCCGCGGGACTCGATCCCTAATGAAAAACTGTTTTTT. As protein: CAWSGSPRDSIPNEKLFF.

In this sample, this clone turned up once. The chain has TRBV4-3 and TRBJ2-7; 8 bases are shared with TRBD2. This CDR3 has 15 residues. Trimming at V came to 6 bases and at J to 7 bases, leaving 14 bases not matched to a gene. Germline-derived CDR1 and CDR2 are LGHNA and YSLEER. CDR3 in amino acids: CASSLRVLAGEEQYF. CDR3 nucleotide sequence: TGCGCCAGCAGTTTACGGGTGCTAGCGGGTGAGGAGCAGTACTTC.

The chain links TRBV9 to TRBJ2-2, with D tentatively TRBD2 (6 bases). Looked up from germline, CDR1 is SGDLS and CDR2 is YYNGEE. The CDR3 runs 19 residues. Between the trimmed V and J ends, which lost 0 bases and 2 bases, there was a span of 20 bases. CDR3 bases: TGTGCCAGCAGCGTAGTTCTGGGGGGAACAAAACCAAACACCGGGGAGCTGTTTTTT. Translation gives CASSVVLGGTKPNTGELFF.

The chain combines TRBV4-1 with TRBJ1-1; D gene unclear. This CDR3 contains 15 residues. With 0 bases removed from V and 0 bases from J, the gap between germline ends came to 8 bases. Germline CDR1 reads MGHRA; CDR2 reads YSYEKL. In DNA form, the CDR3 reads TGCGCCAGCAGCCAAGATCCTCAGTTGAACACTGAAGCTTTCTTT. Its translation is CASSQDPQLNTEAFF.

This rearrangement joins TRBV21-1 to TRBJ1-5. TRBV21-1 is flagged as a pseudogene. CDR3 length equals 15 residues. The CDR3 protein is CASSKERAFNQPQHF. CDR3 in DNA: TGTGCCAGCAGCAAAGAGAGAGCTTTTAATCAGCCCCAGCATTTT.

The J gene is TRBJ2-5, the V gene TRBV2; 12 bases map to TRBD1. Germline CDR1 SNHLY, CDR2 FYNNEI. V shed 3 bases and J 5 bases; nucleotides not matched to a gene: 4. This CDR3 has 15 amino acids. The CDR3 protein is CASSEGQGACETQYF. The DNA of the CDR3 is TGTGCCAGCAGTGAGGGACAGGGGGCCTGTGAGACCCAGTACTTC. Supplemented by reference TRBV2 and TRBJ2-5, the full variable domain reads EPEVTQTPSHQVTQMGQEVILRCVPISNHLYFYWYRQILGQKVEFLVSFYNNEISEKSEIFDDQFSVERPDGSNFTLKIRSTKLEDSAMYFCASSEGQGACETQYFGPGTRLLVL.